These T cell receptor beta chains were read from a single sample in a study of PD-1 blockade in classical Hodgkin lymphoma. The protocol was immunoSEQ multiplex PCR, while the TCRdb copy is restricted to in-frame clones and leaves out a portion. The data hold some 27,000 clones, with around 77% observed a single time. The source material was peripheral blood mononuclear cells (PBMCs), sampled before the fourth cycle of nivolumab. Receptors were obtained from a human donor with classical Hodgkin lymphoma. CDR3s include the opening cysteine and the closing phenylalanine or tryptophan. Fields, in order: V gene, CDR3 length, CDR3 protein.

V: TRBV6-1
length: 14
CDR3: CASSPRDRGNTIYF

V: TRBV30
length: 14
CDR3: CACHPARNQETQYF

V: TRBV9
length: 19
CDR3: CASSVAQTSGRAGTGELFF

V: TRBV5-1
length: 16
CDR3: CASSLLSGNNVEEQYF

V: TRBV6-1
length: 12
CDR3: CASGNSGNTIYF

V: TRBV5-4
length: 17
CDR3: CASSLGLAGGSPDTQYF

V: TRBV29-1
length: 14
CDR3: CSVEKWDRSDTQYF

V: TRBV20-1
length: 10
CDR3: CSARDGEQFF

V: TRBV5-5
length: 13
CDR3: CASSLEHYTEAFF

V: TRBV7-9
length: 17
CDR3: CASSLLAGSSGADTQYF

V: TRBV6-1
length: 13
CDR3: CASSVDVPYEQYF

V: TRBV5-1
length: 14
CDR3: CASSLDRASYEQYF

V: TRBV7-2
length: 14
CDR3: CASSLEWSDNEQFF

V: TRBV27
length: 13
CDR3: CASAPHSSYEQYF

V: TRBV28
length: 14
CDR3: CASSHTRGSYEQYF

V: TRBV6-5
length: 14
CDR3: CASRDTSGSYEQYF

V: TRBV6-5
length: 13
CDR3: CASREQAFSGYTF